Presented here are 24 T cell receptor beta chains from one specimen sequenced in a study of early T cells in non-severe SARS-CoV-2 infection. A single record per CDR3 protein comes from TCRdb applying MiXCR to the 5' RACE reads. The sample consists of under 90,000 distinct CDR3 sequences, around 15% of them appearing once. Sequencing was carried out using whole blood. Receptor source: an adult who was a healthcare worker with PCR-confirmed SARS-CoV-2 infection or an uninfected control (not recorded which).

This clonotype was seen a handful of times. V is TRBV28 and J is TRBJ2-5; D gene uncertain. The V gene lost 2 bases and the J gene lost 0 bases, with 7 bases spanning the gap. The germline gives CDR1 MDHEN, CDR2 SYDVKM. The length of the CDR3 is 14 residues. CDR3 DNA: TGTGCCAGCAGTTTAGCGCTAGACCAAGAGACCCAGTACTTC. This gives the protein CASSLALDQETQYF.

This clonotype has a count of ten or more. The rearrangement links TRBV20-1 to TRBJ2-5; TRBD2 matches at 10 bases. J lost 5 bases, V lost 3 bases, and 6 bases had no gene match. The CDR3 totals 14 residues. The germline gives CDR1 DFQATT, CDR2 SNEGSKA (reference sequence). CDR3 in amino acids: CSARSGSGRETQYF. As DNA, the CDR3 is TGCAGTGCTAGGAGTGGTAGCGGGAGGGAGACCCAGTACTTC.

This clonotype showed up many times. V usage is TRBV28 and J usage is TRBJ1-6; 11 nucleotides line up with TRBD1. The CDR3 is 14 amino acids. Germline V gives CDR1 MDHEN, CDR2 SYDVKM. V shed 7 bases and J 8 bases; nucleotides not matched to a gene: 4. The CDR3 DNA reads TGTGCCAGCACCCCGGGACAGGGGGATTCACCCCTCCACTTT. The encoded protein is CASTPGQGDSPLHF.

V is TRBV5-1 and J is TRBJ2-1; TRBD1 matches at 8 bases. CDR1 is SGHRS, CDR2 YFSETQ, per germline. Losses at the gene ends were 1 base for V and 10 bases for J; bases not matched to a gene: 10. The CDR3 contains 15 residues. CDR3 nucleotides: TGCGCCAGCAGCTTGCGGCAGGGGGCTTTGATCGAGCAGTTCTTC. As protein: CASSLRQGALIEQFF.

This clonotype was found a few times. This chain links TRBV20-1 with TRBJ1-6, with TRBD1 matching 10 bases. V shed 5 bases, J shed 4 bases, and the junction held 2 bases outside the gene matches. Germline V gene data show CDR1 as DFQATT and CDR2 as SNEGSKA (reference sequence). The CDR3 is 14 residues long. The CDR3 region has the DNA TGCAGTGCTCAGGACAGGGGGTATAATTCACCCCTCCACTTT. Its translation: CSAQDRGYNSPLHF.

The chain has TRBV7-2 and TRBJ2-4; weak D call: TRBD1 (6 bases). Germline CDR1 SGHTA, CDR2 FQGNSA. The CDR3 is 18 amino acids. The V end was cut by 1 base, the J end by 0 bases, with 16 bases between. CDR3 region: CASSLVVGTREAKNIQYF. CDR3 nucleotide sequence: TGTGCCAGCAGCTTAGTGGTTGGGACAAGGGAAGCCAAAAACATTCAGTACTTC. Variable domain in full (rest from reference TRBV7-2 and TRBJ2-4): GAGVSQSPSNKVTEKGKDVELRCDPISGHTALYWYRQSLGQGLEFLIYFQGNSAPDKSGLPSDRFSAERTGGSVSTLTIQRTQQEDSAVYLCASSLVVGTREAKNIQYFGAGTRLSVL.

This clonotype was seen only once. This sequence joins TRBV12-3 or TRBV12-4 and TRBJ2-2, with 10 positions matching TRBD1. This CDR3 is 15 amino acids long. V gave up 6 bases and J gave up 7 bases; unmatched junction bases: 8. For the CDR3, the DNA is TGTGCCAGCAGCTCCGACAGGGGGCGCGACGGGGAGCTGTTTTTT. It yields the protein CASSSDRGRDGELFF.

This clonotype was detected only a few times. V and J are TRBV28 and TRBJ1-6; 9 bases fit TRBD1. The CDR3 contains 15 residues. Germline CDR1 is MDHEN and CDR2 is SYDVKM. Trimming took 5 bases from V and 8 from J; bases not matched to a gene: 7. Here the CDR3 DNA reads TGTGCCAGCAGTCCACACGGGACAGGGTATTCACCCCTCCACTTT. Encoded protein: CASSPHGTGYSPLHF.

This clonotype was seen a handful of times. This rearrangement joins TRBV11-2 to TRBJ2-1, with D possibly called TRBD1 or TRBD2 (6 bases each). This CDR3 is built from 14 residues. Trimming removed 3 bases at V and 5 bases at J, with 11 bases between. Germline V lookup: CDR1 SGHAT, CDR2 FQNNGV. CDR3 coding DNA: TGTGCCAGCAGCTTGGGGGGCCGCCACAATGAGCAGTTCTTC. It specifies CASSLGGRHNEQFF.

This clonotype was detected ten times or more. This rearrangement joins TRBV6-6 to TRBJ2-3, with D possibly matching TRBD2 (6 bases). This CDR3 is 16 amino acids long. Per germline, CDR1 MNHNY and CDR2 SVGAGI (reference sequence). V gave up 0 bases and J gave up 2 bases, with 12 bases separating them. The CDR3 DNA reads TGTGCCAGCAGTTACTCGGCCCGGGGGTCCACAGATACGCAGTATTTT. Translating it yields CASSYSARGSTDTQYF.

This clonotype was seen more than once but under ten times. The chain links TRBV9 to TRBJ2-1; possibly TRBD1 for D (5 bases). The germline V gene has CDR1 SGDLS and CDR2 YYNGEE. V was trimmed by 3 bases and J by 10 bases, leaving 17 bases between them. CDR3 length: 14 residues. CDR3 loop: CASSGRAPIKEQFF. In DNA, the CDR3 is TGTGCCAGCAGCGGCAGGGCCCCCATTAAGGAGCAGTTCTTC.

This clonotype was seen a few times. V gene TRBV10-3 combines with J gene TRBJ2-6; D not certain. The ends were cut back, 7 bases at V and 4 bases at J, with 14 bases in the middle. Germline CDR1 reads ENHRY; CDR2 reads SYGVKD. The CDR3 has 15 residues. The CDR3 sequence: CAITPTSLGANVLTF. The CDR3 DNA follows: TGTGCCATCACCCCAACATCTCTGGGGGCCAACGTCCTGACTTTC.

This rearrangement joins TRBV15 to TRBJ2-2; maybe TRBD2 (6 bases). Germline values: CDR1 LNHNV, CDR2 YYDKDF (reference sequence). With 7 bases removed from V and 11 bases from J, the gap between germline ends came to 23 bases. This CDR3 contains 15 residues. The CDR3 loop reads CATTRRDAVQSELFF. CDR3 in DNA: TGTGCCACCACCCGGAGGGACGCCGTACAAAGCGAGCTGTTTTTT. The variable domain in full, completed from reference TRBV15 and TRBJ2-2, reads DAMVIQNPRYQVTQFGKPVTLSCSQTLNHNVMYWYQQKSSQAPKLLFHYYDKDFNNEADTPDNFQSRRPNTSFCFLDIRSPGLGDTAMYLCATTRRDAVQSELFFGEGSRLTVL.

V usage is TRBV28 and J usage is TRBJ2-5; 9 bases are a match to TRBD2. CDR1 and CDR2 from the germline V gene are MDHEN and SYDVKM. J was trimmed by 6 bases and V by 2 bases; bases with no gene match: 7. The CDR3 loop spans 15 amino acids. The CDR3: CASSLLSSGGQTQYF. For the CDR3, the DNA is TGTGCCAGCAGTTTACTTTCCAGCGGGGGGCAGACCCAGTACTTC.

The chain carries TRBV5-4 and TRBJ2-1; 8 bases agree with TRBD2. After removal of 3 bases from V and 3 bases from J, the junction contained 8 bases not matched to a gene. Germline V CDR1 and CDR2: SGHNT, YYREEE (reference sequence). CDR3 length: 16 residues. CDR3 DNA: TGTGCCAGCAGCTGGCCCCCGAGCGGGGGCTACAATGAGCAGTTCTTC. Translation: CASSWPPSGGYNEQFF.

CDR3 sequence: CASSSWGRNYGYTF. CDR3 DNA: TGTGCCAGCAGTTCCTGGGGACGGAACTATGGCTACACCTTC. The V and J genes are TRBV6-5 and TRBJ1-2; maybe TRBD1 (5 bases). Per germline, CDR1 MNHEY and CDR2 SVGAGI. The CDR3 length is 14 residues. The V end lost 4 bases, the J end lost 2 bases, and 11 bases lay between the germline ends.

The CDR3 bases are TGCAGTGGGCTATCCGGGACAGGGCAAGAGACCCAGTACTTC. Residues: CSGLSGTGQETQYF. V and J are TRBV20-1 and TRBJ2-5; TRBD1 matches at 9 bases. Looked up from germline, CDR1 is DFQATT and CDR2 is SNEGSKA (reference sequence). V gave up 7 bases and J gave up 2 bases; unmatched junction bases: 8. This CDR3 is 14 amino acids long.

Ten or more counts support this clonotype. J is TRBJ2-3 and V is TRBV20-1; D is ambiguous. The CDR3 runs to 13 residues. Germline V gene data show CDR1 as DFQATT and CDR2 as SNEGSKA (reference sequence). V dropped 0 bases and J dropped 6 bases, with 10 bases sitting between them. The CDR3, as DNA: TGCAGTGCTAGAGAGGGTTTTAGGGATACGCAGTATTTT. Amino acid sequence: CSAREGFRDTQYF.

The chain employs TRBV13 and TRBJ2-3, with D perhaps matching TRBD1 (6 bases). Germline values: CDR1 PRHDT, CDR2 FYEKMQ (reference sequence). Trimming removed 5 bases from V and 0 bases from J, with 12 bases in between. This CDR3 has 15 residues. In nucleotides, the CDR3 is TGTGCCAGCAGCACGACAGGAAAGAGCACAGATACGCAGTATTTT. It specifies CASSTTGKSTDTQYF.

In its sample, this clonotype was seen a few times. The chain employs TRBV4-1 and TRBJ1-6; no firm D call. V lost 0 bases to trimming and J lost 6 bases, with 9 bases between them. From germline, CDR1 is MGHRA and CDR2 YSYEKL. There are 15 residues in the CDR3. The CDR3 sequence is CASSQDSTVNSPLHF. CDR3 nucleotide sequence: TGCGCCAGCAGCCAAGATAGCACAGTTAATTCACCCCTCCACTTT.

This clonotype was seen ten or more times. This chain links TRBV5-1 with TRBJ2-3; the match to TRBD2 covers 9 bases. CDR3 length: 15 amino acids. Germline CDR1 is SGHRS and CDR2 is YFSETQ. Trimming at V came to 0 bases and at J to 10 bases, leaving 9 bases not matched to a gene. The CDR3: CASSLGTLAGVPQYF. CDR3 DNA sequence: TGCGCCAGCAGCTTGGGTACCTTAGCGGGGGTTCCGCAGTATTTT.

The chain employs TRBV7-2 and TRBJ2-3, with D perhaps matching TRBD2 (6 bases). V was pared by 1 base and J by 2 bases, with 10 bases between. There are 15 residues in the CDR3. Per germline, CDR1 SGHTA and CDR2 FQGNSA. The CDR3 protein is CASSLVTSPTDTQYF. The CDR3 region has the DNA TGTGCCAGCAGCTTAGTTACTAGCCCCACAGATACGCAGTATTTT.

There are a few counts of this clonotype. This rearrangement joins TRBV6-5 to TRBJ2-4, with D perhaps TRBD2 (5 bases). V was cut by 0 bases and J by 1 base, with 16 bases left in between. Germline CDR1 and CDR2: MNHEY and SVGAGI. This CDR3 has 18 residues. The CDR3 nucleotides are TGTGCCAGCAGTTACTCGGGCCCGGGGTACGCGGCCAAAAACATTCAGTACTTC. It specifies CASSYSGPGYAAKNIQYF.

For this clonotype: One junction end disagrees with the germline gene, perhaps due to a read error. This chain connects TRBV7-7 to TRBJ1-4; D call uncertain. Per germline, CDR1 SSHAT and CDR2 FNYEAQ (reference sequence). The CDR3 consists of 15 residues. The CDR3 DNA is TGTGCTAGCAGCCACTCAACGGCAAATAATGAAAAACTGTTTTTT. It is translated as CASSHSTANNEKLFF.